These 31 T cell receptor beta chains came from one sample sequenced in a study of blood T cell repertoires in COVID-19. Sequencing was performed with immunoSEQ multiplex PCR; in TCRdb, only in-frame clones are kept and a portion is missing. The sample includes 250,000 or so clones, approximately 90% of them seen just once. Sequenced input: PBMCs or T cells enriched from blood (not recorded which). The receptors derive from a woman aged 25 to 39 with acute COVID-19.

The chain recombines TRBV6-1 with TRBJ1-5, with 9 bases lining up with TRBD1. The CDR3 runs to 16 residues. Germline V gives CDR1 MNHNS, CDR2 SASEGT. J was trimmed by 0 bases and V by 3 bases; bases with no gene match: 3. CDR3 nucleotide sequence: TGTGCCAGCAGTGAGGGACAGGGTTATAGCAATCAGCCCCAGCATTTT. Translating it yields CASSEGQGYSNQPQHF.

This clone was recorded a few times. The rearrangement links TRBV5-6 to TRBJ2-7; D might be TRBD2 (6 bases). Germline CDR1 reads SGHDT; CDR2 reads YYEEEE. Trimming pared 0 bases from V and 6 bases from J, leaving 10 bases between. The CDR3 is made up of 13 amino acids. The CDR3 coding sequence is TGTGCCAGCAGCTTGGTATGGGGAGGCGAGCAGTACTTC. Its protein is CASSLVWGGEQYF.

This chain connects TRBV11-2 to TRBJ1-1, with D hard to call. The V gene lost 1 base and the J gene lost 5 bases, with 11 bases spanning the gap. Germline CDR1 is SGHAT and CDR2 is FQNNGV. The CDR3 totals 14 residues. The CDR3 DNA follows: TGTGCCAGCAGCTTAGCAACTCGAGGTACTGAAGCTTTCTTT. Residues: CASSLATRGTEAFF.

This clone occurred a few times. V is TRBV21-1 and J is TRBJ1-5; TRBD1, the table's D call, was not compared with the DNA. TRBV21-1 is a listed pseudogene. The CDR3 length is 20 residues. The CDR3 nucleotides read TGTGCCAGCAGCAAAGGTATTAAGGGGGCCTCCCAGGCTAACAATCAGCCCCAGCATTTT. Translating gives CASSKGIKGASQANNQPQHF.

The rearrangement joins TRBV19 to TRBJ2-2; no firm D call. The V gene's germline CDR1 is LNHDA and CDR2 SQIVND (reference sequence). V lost 5 bases to trimming and J lost 10 bases, with 8 bases between them. The CDR3 consists of 11 residues. The CDR3 DNA sequence: TGTGCCAGTAGTCCCGGTGTGGAGCTGTTTTTT. It codes for CASSPGVELFF.

The chain links TRBV29-1 to TRBJ1-5, with D perhaps matching TRBD1 (5 bases). There are 13 residues in the CDR3. V was shortened by 7 bases and J by 0 bases, with 10 bases between the two germline ends. Germline CDR1 and CDR2: SQVTM and ANQGSEA. The CDR3 DNA is TGCAGCGCCGGGACTAATAGCAATCAGCCCCAGCATTTT. Encoded protein: CSAGTNSNQPQHF.

The genes are TRBV14 and TRBJ2-1; 14 nucleotides align to TRBD2. CDR3 size: 19 residues. The germline V gene has CDR1 SGHDN and CDR2 FVKESK. V dropped 3 bases and J dropped 0; count of bases not matched to a gene: 7. As DNA, the CDR3 is TGTGCCAGCAGCCAGGAGCGACTAGCGGGAGGGAGCTCCTACAATGAGCAGTTCTTC. Protein: CASSQERLAGGSSYNEQFF.

This clone was counted once. This chain links TRBV27 with TRBJ1-5, with no clear D. CDR3 length equals 16 residues. The V end was cut by 5 bases, the J end by 4 bases, with 18 bases between. The germline CDR1 and CDR2 sequences are MNHEY and SMNVEV (reference sequence). CDR3 region: CASSNSGQARNQPQHF. The DNA for the CDR3 is TGTGCCAGCAGTAATAGCGGCCAGGCTCGGAATCAGCCCCAGCATTTT.

J is TRBJ2-1 and V is TRBV5-5; D possibly corresponds to TRBD2 (6 bases). The CDR3 is 14 residues long. Germline V gene data show CDR1 as SGHKS and CDR2 as YYEKEE (reference sequence). The germline V and J ends were trimmed by 4 bases and 8 bases, with 16 bases remaining between them. The CDR3 DNA reads as TGTGCCAGCAGCGCGGGACCCGGGGTCTATGAGCAGTTCTTC. Amino acids: CASSAGPGVYEQFF.

This rearrangement joins TRBV10-1 to TRBJ2-7; perhaps TRBD1 as D (5 bases). This CDR3 is 12 amino acids long. V was shortened by 3 bases and J by 9 bases, with 12 bases between the two germline ends. CDR1 is WNHNN, CDR2 SYGVQD, per germline (reference sequence). The CDR3 nucleotides are TGCGCCAGCAGTGACTCAGGGAAACGGCAGTACTTC. Translated: CASSDSGKRQYF.

This clone has just one count. The chain is built from TRBV6-5 and TRBJ2-7; D perhaps matches TRBD1 (5 bases). CDR1 is MNHEY and CDR2 is SVGAGI in the germline V gene. V lost 2 bases and J 3 bases, leaving 17 bases between the germline ends. The CDR3 length is 16 residues. CDR3 nucleotide sequence: TGTGCCAGCAGTTACGTGATGTCCTTAAGGGGCTACGAGCAGTACTTC. This codes for CASSYVMSLRGYEQYF.

The chain has TRBV29-1 and TRBJ2-5, with 12 bases that match TRBD2. Germline V CDR1 and CDR2: SQVTM, ANQGSEA. Unmatched junction bases numbered 4, after V lost 6 bases and J lost 2 bases. The CDR3 sequence is 14 residues long. CDR3 nucleotides: TGCAGCGTCGGGACTAGCGGGTTACAAGAGACCCAGTACTTC. Translation: CSVGTSGLQETQYF.

The chain combines TRBV5-4 with TRBJ2-7; 12 bases agree with TRBD2. The CDR3 spans 15 residues. Germline CDR1 and CDR2: SGHNT and YYREEE (reference sequence). J lost 3 bases, V lost 0 bases, and 1 base had no gene match. As DNA, the CDR3 is TGTGCCAGCAGCTTGGGACTAGCGGGAGTCTACGAGCAGTACTTC. Encoded protein: CASSLGLAGVYEQYF. Variable domain in full (rest from reference TRBV5-4 and TRBJ2-7): ETGVTQSPTHLIKTRGQQVTLRCSSQSGHNTVSWYQQALGQGPQFIFQYYREEENGRGNFPPRFSGLQFPNYSSELNVNALELDDSALYLCASSLGLAGVYEQYFGPGTRLTVT.

In this sample, this clone turned up once. V is TRBV27 and J is TRBJ2-7; 8 bases fit TRBD2. Germline V lookup: CDR1 MNHEY, CDR2 SMNVEV (reference sequence). This CDR3 has 14 residues. Losses at the gene ends were 4 bases for V and 2 bases for J; bases not matched to a gene: 4. The CDR3 spells CASSWAGGPYEQYF. CDR3 coding DNA: TGTGCCAGCAGTTGGGCGGGAGGACCCTACGAGCAGTACTTC.

The chain has TRBV28 and TRBJ2-7; 8 nucleotides align to TRBD2. Trimming cost V 8 bases and J 7 bases; bases outside gene matches: 13. The germline V gene has CDR1 MDHEN and CDR2 SYDVKM. This CDR3 has 14 residues. CDR3 DNA sequence: TGTGCCAGCCAAGGACTAGCCACCGCGAAAGAGCAGTACTTC. Translation gives CASQGLATAKEQYF.

This clone occurred a few times. The rearrangement uses TRBV7-3 and TRBJ2-3, with 8 bases aligning to TRBD1. With V trimmed by 4 bases and J by 0 bases, 6 bases remained unmatched. The CDR3 is made up of 16 amino acids. Germline-derived CDR1 and CDR2 are SGHTA and FQGTGA. DNA for the CDR3: TGTGCCAGCAGCTCGCCAGGGGGCGATAGCACAGATACGCAGTATTTT. Its protein is CASSSPGGDSTDTQYF.

The V and J genes are TRBV27 and TRBJ2-7, with a possible D match to TRBD1 (5 bases). The CDR3 is 13 amino acids. V lost 3 bases and J 4 bases, leaving 10 bases between the germline ends. Germline CDR1 and CDR2: MNHEY and SMNVEV (reference sequence). The CDR3 sequence is CASSFLREYEQYF. CDR3 nucleotides: TGTGCCAGCAGTTTTCTCAGGGAATACGAGCAGTACTTC.

CDR3 in amino acids: CASSSGTSGSYEQFF. CDR3 nucleotide sequence: TGCGCCAGCAGCTCGGGGACTAGCGGGAGCTATGAGCAGTTCTTC. This rearrangement joins TRBV5-1 to TRBJ2-1, with TRBD2 matching over 14 bases. CDR3 length: 15 residues. V shed 3 bases, J shed 8 bases, and the junction held 4 bases outside the gene matches. Germline lookup yields CDR1 SGHRS and CDR2 YFSETQ.

V and J are TRBV28 and TRBJ2-2, with TRBD2 identical over 9 bases. The germline V gene has CDR1 MDHEN and CDR2 SYDVKM. The CDR3 covers 16 residues. J lost 0 bases, V lost 6 bases, and 5 bases had no gene match. The DNA of the CDR3 is TGTGCCAGCAGCCAAACTAGCGGGCCGAACACCGGGGAGCTGTTTTTT. Translating it yields CASSQTSGPNTGELFF. The whole variable domain, remainder taken from reference TRBV28 and TRBJ2-2, is DVKVTQSSRYLVKRTGEKVFLECVQDMDHENMFWYRQDPGLGLRLIYFSYDVKMKEKGDIPEGYSVSREKKERFSLILESASTNQTSMYLCASSQTSGPNTGELFFGEGSRLTVL.

The chain has TRBV2 and TRBJ2-7; 10 bases align to TRBD2. CDR1 and CDR2 from the germline V gene are SNHLY and FYNNEI. The CDR3 is 13 amino acids. V lost 6 bases to trimming and J lost 5 bases; unmatched junction nucleotides: 4. CDR3 loop: CASRAGGRDEQYF. The DNA of the CDR3 is TGTGCCAGCAGAGCGGGGGGGAGGGACGAGCAGTACTTC.

For this clone: Other nucleotide sequences from this sample produce the same CDR3. The CDR3 coding sequence is TGTGCCAGCAGTCTTAGGACAGGGTACAATGAGCAGTTCTTC. Translation: CASSLRTGYNEQFF. The chain carries TRBV2 and TRBJ2-1, with TRBD1 matching over 8 bases. Germline CDR1 and CDR2: SNHLY and FYNNEI. CDR3 size: 14 residues. The V segment lost 5 bases and the J segment 4 bases; nucleotides outside the gene matches: 4.

This chain links TRBV4-1 with TRBJ2-7; 10 bases fit TRBD1. Germline CDR1 MGHRA, CDR2 YSYEKL. V gave up 1 base and J gave up 2 bases; unmatched junction bases: 11. The CDR3 runs 18 residues. The CDR3 here is CASSQAATVGTGAYEQYF. The CDR3 DNA sequence: TGCGCCAGCAGCCAAGCAGCCACCGTAGGGACAGGGGCCTACGAGCAGTACTTC.

This clone has just a few counts. The chain carries TRBV4-1 and TRBJ1-5, with D hard to call. The CDR3 is 15 residues long. V lost 0 bases to trimming and J lost 2 bases, with 8 bases between them. Germline CDR1 and CDR2: MGHRA and YSYEKL. The CDR3 loop reads CASSQDLSGNQPQHF. In nucleotides, the CDR3 is TGCGCCAGCAGCCAAGATCTCAGCGGCAATCAGCCCCAGCATTTT.

In this sample, this clone turned up once. The rearrangement joins TRBV7-9 to TRBJ2-7; the D gene is possibly TRBD2 (6 bases). CDR1 SEHNR and CDR2 FQNEAQ come from the germline V gene (reference sequence). The V end lost 5 bases, the J end lost 3 bases, and 14 bases lay between the germline ends. The CDR3 runs to 14 residues. The CDR3: CASSRAGSFYEQYF. CDR3 sequence (DNA): TGTGCCAGCAGCCGAGCCGGGAGTTTCTACGAGCAGTACTTC.

V gene TRBV29-1 combines with J gene TRBJ1-5; D gene uncertain. The germline CDR1 and CDR2 sequences are SQVTM and ANQGSEA. This CDR3 has 14 residues. The CDR3 region is CRKKGGHSNQPQHF. The CDR3 DNA sequence: TGCAGGAAAAAGGGAGGGCATAGCAATCAGCCCCAGCATTTT.

V gene TRBV10-3 combines with J gene TRBJ2-3; D may be TRBD2 (6 bases). Per the germline V gene, CDR1 is ENHRY and CDR2 is SYGVKD. The CDR3 is 17 amino acids. Trimming cost V 6 bases and J 0 bases, with 19 bases left between them. Written as DNA, the CDR3 is TGTGCCATCAGAACCTCGATGGCTAGCGTAAGCACAGATACGCAGTATTTT. It specifies CAIRTSMASVSTDTQYF.

J is TRBJ2-3 and V is TRBV2, with TRBD2 identical over 9 bases. CDR3 size: 15 residues. V trimming: 6 bases; J trimming: 4 bases; junction bases outside the gene matches: 8. Looked up from germline, CDR1 is SNHLY and CDR2 is FYNNEI. As DNA, the CDR3 is TGTGCCAGCAGCTATAGCGGGAGTGGCGCAGATACGCAGTATTTT. Protein product: CASSYSGSGADTQYF.

This chain uses TRBV15 with TRBJ1-4, with 7 bases aligning to TRBD1. The CDR3 loop spans 15 amino acids. CDR1 is LNHNV and CDR2 is YYDKDF in the germline V gene (reference sequence). J gave up 3 bases and V 3 bases, and 4 bases lay outside the gene matches. The CDR3: CATSSRQGPNEKLFF. DNA of the CDR3: TGTGCCACCAGCAGCAGACAGGGCCCTAATGAAAAACTGTTTTTT.

The chain links TRBV27 to TRBJ2-1; D may be TRBD1 (6 bases). Germline assignment: CDR1 MNHEY and CDR2 SMNVEV (reference sequence). CDR3 size: 17 residues. V dropped 6 bases and J dropped 4 bases, with 22 bases sitting between them. CDR3 amino acids: CASSAPMRDTGYNEQFF. DNA of the CDR3: TGTGCCAGCAGCGCCCCCATGAGGGACACAGGGTACAATGAGCAGTTCTTC.

V and J are TRBV28 and TRBJ2-1, with TRBD2 identical over 11 bases. Per the germline V gene, CDR1 is MDHEN and CDR2 is SYDVKM. V shed 6 bases, J shed 8 bases, and the junction held 9 bases outside the gene matches. CDR3 length equals 15 residues. The CDR3 coding sequence is TGTGCCAGCAGCCATAGCGGGAGGGCCAGGGATGAGCAGTTCTTC. Translating it yields CASSHSGRARDEQFF.

The chain recombines TRBV10-3 with TRBJ1-5, with D unclear. This CDR3 has 15 amino acids. V lost 4 bases and J 0 bases, leaving 10 bases between the germline ends. Germline V gives CDR1 ENHRY, CDR2 SYGVKD. This chain's CDR3 is CAISATQDSNQPQHF. The CDR3 DNA reads as TGTGCCATCAGTGCGACACAAGATAGCAATCAGCCCCAGCATTTT.